Sequencing of this T cell receptor (beta chain) was carried out in a study of T-cell memory formation after mild COVID-19. With regard to this clonotype: Its antigen remains unidentified.

CDR1 is SGHTA, CDR2 FQGNSA, per germline. Trimming removed 5 bases from V and 8 bases from J, with 9 bases in between. CDR3 length: 11 amino acids. Whole-study results and caveats: Clones shrinking between day 15 and 85 showed a balanced CD4/CD8 split, and those that grew later tilted toward CD4+.

From the 5' RACE reads, TCRdb called clonotypes with MiXCR, one entry per CDR3 protein. The data hold under 450,000 distinct CDR3 sequences, with under 15% observed a single time. The sequencing input was PBMCs or a T cell subset sorted from them (not recorded which). The V gene is TRBV7-2, the J gene TRBJ1-2; D unclear. The receptor comes from a young man who had mild COVID-19 (a few samples of this study predate the infection). Cell type and time point are not known. Here the CDR3 reads CASSPSAGYTF. The CDR3 nucleotides are TGTGCCAGCAGCCCCAGTGCCGGCTACACCTTC.